What follows are 15 T cell receptor beta chains derived from one specimen sequenced in a study of blood T cell repertoires in COVID-19. The protocol was immunoSEQ multiplex PCR, while the TCRdb copy is restricted to in-frame clones and leaves out a portion. Seen here are a few hundred thousand clones, 70% to 85% observed once, and the top ten hold 2.5% to 4%. Material for sequencing was peripheral blood. The source of these receptors is a woman aged 80 or over with acute or convalescent COVID-19.

The chain uses TRBV6-5 and TRBJ1-1, with D uncertain. Germline assignment: CDR1 MNHEY and CDR2 SVGAGI. CDR3 length equals 13 residues. V lost 9 bases and J 1 base, leaving 12 bases between the germline ends. The CDR3 region is CASFSGQNTEAFF. CDR3 nucleotide sequence: TGTGCCAGTTTCAGCGGCCAGAACACTGAAGCTTTCTTT.

The chain has TRBV5-1 and TRBJ2-1, with D tentatively TRBD2 (6 bases). V was clipped by 3 bases and J by 9 bases, with 13 bases between them. Germline V CDR1 and CDR2: SGHRS, YFSETQ. This CDR3 comprises 13 residues. CDR3 bases: TGCGCCAGCAGCTCGACTAGAGTGACTGAGCAGTTCTTC. Translated, it gives CASSSTRVTEQFF.

The chain is built from TRBV2 and TRBJ1-3; D perhaps matches TRBD1 (5 bases). Germline V gives CDR1 SNHLY, CDR2 FYNNEI. Trimming removed 7 bases at V and 0 bases at J, with 10 bases between. CDR3 length equals 14 residues. CDR3 DNA: TGTGCCAGCACTCAGGGATTCTCTGGAAACACCATATATTTT. This gives the protein CASTQGFSGNTIYF.

This clone was observed a few times. V gene TRBV15 combines with J gene TRBJ2-3; 8 bases agree with TRBD2. This CDR3 contains 16 residues. V lost 0 bases and J lost 3; bases outside the gene matches: 5. Germline V gene sequence: CDR1 LNHNV, CDR2 YYDKDF (reference sequence). CDR3 coding DNA: TGTGCCACCAGCAGAGATTGGGCTAGCGGGACAGATACGCAGTATTTT. It encodes CATSRDWASGTDTQYF.

The chain has TRBV7-9 and TRBJ1-1; 10 bases agree with TRBD1. The V and J ends lost 6 bases and 5 bases, in that order; junction bases with no gene match: 6. This CDR3 comprises 14 residues. Germline V gene sequence: CDR1 SEHNR, CDR2 FQNEAQ (reference sequence). The CDR3 sequence: CASRATGGNTEAFF. CDR3 nucleotide sequence: TGTGCCAGCAGAGCGACAGGGGGCAATACTGAAGCTTTCTTT.

CDR3 sequence (DNA): TGTGCCAGCAGCCCCGAGAGGGCCAGTGAAAAACTGTTTTTT. Residues: CASSPERASEKLFF. V gene TRBV11-2 combines with J gene TRBJ1-4; D call uncertain. CDR3 length equals 14 residues. V gave up 5 bases and J gave up 7 bases, with 14 bases separating them. Germline CDR1 reads SGHAT; CDR2 reads FQNNGV.

This chain uses TRBV6-5 with TRBJ2-7; the D is unclear. Per the germline V gene, CDR1 is MNHEY and CDR2 is SVGAGI. Trimming took 5 bases from V and 6 from J, leaving 11 bases between them. This CDR3 has 12 amino acids. This CDR3 reads CASSPWAPEQYF. Written as DNA, the CDR3 is TGTGCCAGCAGTCCCTGGGCCCCCGAGCAGTACTTC.

V usage is TRBV5-1 and J usage is TRBJ2-5, with 10 bases lining up with TRBD2. Germline-derived CDR1 and CDR2 are SGHRS and YFSETQ. The junction had 10 bases not matched to a gene; V was cut back by 0 bases and J by 5 bases. The CDR3 is 17 residues long. The CDR3 protein is CASSLDPSGSYYETQYF. The CDR3 DNA follows: TGCGCCAGCAGCTTGGACCCTAGCGGGAGTTACTATGAGACCCAGTACTTC. Filled out from reference TRBV5-1 and TRBJ2-5, the complete variable domain reads KAGVTQTPRYLIKTRGQQVTLSCSPISGHRSVSWYQQTPGQGLQFLFEYFSETQRNKGNFPGRFSGRQFSNSRSEMNVSTLELGDSALYLCASSLDPSGSYYETQYFGPGTRLLVL.

The chain couples TRBV6-5 to TRBJ1-1; TRBD1 is a possible D gene (5 bases). This CDR3 has 13 residues. Trimming stripped 0 bases from V and 8 bases from J, with 10 bases between. Germline V gene data show CDR1 as MNHEY and CDR2 as SVGAGI. The CDR3 DNA sequence: TGTGCCAGCAGTTACTCGAGGAAGGGGGAAGCTTTCTTT. This sequence encodes CASSYSRKGEAFF.

This rearrangement joins TRBV5-4 to TRBJ1-5; D might be TRBD1 (6 bases). Per germline, CDR1 SGHNT and CDR2 YYREEE (reference sequence). The CDR3 totals 15 residues. Trimming pared 5 bases from V and 4 bases from J, leaving 16 bases between. The DNA for the CDR3 is TGTGCCAGCAGTCCTCTACCTGACAGGAATCAGCCCCAGCATTTT. It codes for CASSPLPDRNQPQHF.

V usage is TRBV5-6 and J usage is TRBJ1-2; 9 bases line up with TRBD1. This CDR3 has 13 residues. CDR1 is SGHDT and CDR2 is YYEEEE in the germline V gene. The V segment lost 2 bases and the J segment 7 bases; nucleotides outside the gene matches: 3. Here the CDR3 DNA reads TGTGCCAGCAGCTTTACAGGGGGCGGTGGCTACACCTTC. As protein: CASSFTGGGGYTF.

The chain recombines TRBV15 with TRBJ1-1; 11 bases are a match to TRBD1. After removal of 1 base from V and 5 bases from J, the junction contained 6 bases not matched to a gene. The germline gives CDR1 LNHNV, CDR2 YYDKDF (reference sequence). This CDR3 is 16 amino acids long. This CDR3 reads CATSRGTGGGHTEAFF. DNA of the CDR3: TGTGCCACCAGCAGAGGGACAGGGGGCGGCCATACTGAAGCTTTCTTT.

The chain employs TRBV4-2 and TRBJ2-7; 11 bases map to TRBD2. The V and J ends lost 5 bases and 3 bases, in that order; junction bases with no gene match: 9. This CDR3 is 16 amino acids long. Germline CDR1 LGHNA, CDR2 YNFKEQ. The CDR3, as DNA: TGTGCCAGCAGCGAACTAGCGGGAGTAATGGGCTACGAGCAGTACTTC. Translation: CASSELAGVMGYEQYF.

This clone has just a few counts. The chain combines TRBV25-1 with TRBJ1-1; 8 nucleotides match TRBD1. After removal of 7 bases from V and 4 bases from J, the junction contained 5 bases not matched to a gene. This CDR3 has 13 residues. From germline, CDR1 is MGHDK and CDR2 SYGVNS. The CDR3 DNA reads TGTGCCAGCACAAACAGGGGGAGCACTGAAGCTTTCTTT. Translating gives CASTNRGSTEAFF.

V is TRBV9 and J is TRBJ2-3; D is unresolved. The CDR3 has 13 amino acids. Looked up from germline, CDR1 is SGDLS and CDR2 is YYNGEE. V gave up 3 bases and J gave up 5 bases, with 10 bases separating them. The CDR3 coding sequence is TGTGCCAGCAGCGACAGCCCAGGAGATACGCAGTATTTT. This encodes CASSDSPGDTQYF.